This T cell receptor (beta chain) was recovered during a study of cytomegalovirus exposure and HLA in healthy donors. Study overall: Early released data had tens of millions of unique TCRs, all coming from HLA-typed donors. Broader study findings: Analysis performed later showed TCR beta chains linked to HLA being more clonally expanded than equally common others.

Primers included in the PCR were 60 Vbeta and 13 Jbeta primers. TCRdb's copy holds only in-frame clones and misses some; the assay was immunoSEQ multiplex PCR. The table records about 140,000 clones, 82% of them present only once. As concerns this clone: The antigen is unknown.

Germline loops: CDR1 MDHEN, CDR2 SYDVKM. This CDR3 has 13 residues. V gave up 6 bases and J gave up 10 bases; unmatched junction bases: 10. The chain recombines TRBV28 with TRBJ1-2; 8 nucleotides agree with TRBD1. The sequenced material came from PBMCs. The TCR originated in a woman in her forties in good health and CMV-seronegative. This CDR3 is CASRDLGTGDYTF. As DNA, the CDR3 is TGTGCCAGCAGGGACCTCGGGACAGGAGACTACACCTTC.